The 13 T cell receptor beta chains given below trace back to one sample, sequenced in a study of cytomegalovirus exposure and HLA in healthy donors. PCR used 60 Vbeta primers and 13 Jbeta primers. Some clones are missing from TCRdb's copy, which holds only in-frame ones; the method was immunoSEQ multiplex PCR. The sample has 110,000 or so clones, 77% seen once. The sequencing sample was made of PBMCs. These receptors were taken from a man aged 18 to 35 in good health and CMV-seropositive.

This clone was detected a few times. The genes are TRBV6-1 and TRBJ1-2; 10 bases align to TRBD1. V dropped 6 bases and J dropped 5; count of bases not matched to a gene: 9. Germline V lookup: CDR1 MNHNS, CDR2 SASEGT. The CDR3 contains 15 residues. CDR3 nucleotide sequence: TGTGCCAGCAGCCCGAGGGGACAGGGGACGTATGGCTACACCTTC. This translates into CASSPRGQGTYGYTF.

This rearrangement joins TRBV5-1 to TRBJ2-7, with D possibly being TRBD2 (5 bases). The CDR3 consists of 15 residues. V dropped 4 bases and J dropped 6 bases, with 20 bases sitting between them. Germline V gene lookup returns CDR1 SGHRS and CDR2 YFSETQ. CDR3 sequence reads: CASSLYTEGSSEQYF. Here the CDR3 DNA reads TGCGCCAGCAGCCTTTACACGGAAGGGAGCTCCGAGCAGTACTTC. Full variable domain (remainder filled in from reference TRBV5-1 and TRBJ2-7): KAGVTQTPRYLIKTRGQQVTLSCSPISGHRSVSWYQQTPGQGLQFLFEYFSETQRNKGNFPGRFSGRQFSNSRSEMNVSTLELGDSALYLCASSLYTEGSSEQYFGPGTRLTVT.

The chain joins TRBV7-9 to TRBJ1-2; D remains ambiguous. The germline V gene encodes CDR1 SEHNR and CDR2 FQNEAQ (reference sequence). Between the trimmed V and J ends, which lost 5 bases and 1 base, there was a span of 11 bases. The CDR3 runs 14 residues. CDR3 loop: CASSARNSNYGYTF. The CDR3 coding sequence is TGTGCCAGCAGCGCTCGCAACAGTAACTATGGCTACACCTTC.

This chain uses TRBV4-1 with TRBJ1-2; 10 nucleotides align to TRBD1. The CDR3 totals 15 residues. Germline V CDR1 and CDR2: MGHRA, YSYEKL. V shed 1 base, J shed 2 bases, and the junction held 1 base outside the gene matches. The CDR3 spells CASSQGTGGNYGYTF. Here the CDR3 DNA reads TGCGCCAGCAGCCAAGGGACAGGGGGAAACTATGGCTACACCTTC.

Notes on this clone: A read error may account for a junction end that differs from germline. For the CDR3, the DNA is TGTGCCAGCAGCCGCGGACAAACCTACGAGCAGCACTTC. Protein: CASSRGQTYEQHF. The V and J genes are TRBV5-4 and TRBJ2-7, with D possibly TRBD1 on 5 matching bases. The CDR3 extends over 13 amino acids. CDR1 is SGHNT and CDR2 is YYREEE in the germline V gene (reference sequence).

This chain's CDR3 is CASSQPLAGGYNEQFF. In nucleotides, the CDR3 is TGCGCCAGCAGCCAACCGCTAGCGGGAGGTTACAATGAGCAGTTCTTC. The J gene is TRBJ2-1, the V gene TRBV4-1; the match to TRBD2 covers 11 bases. J was trimmed by 4 bases and V by 2 bases; bases with no gene match: 4. In germline, CDR1 is MGHRA, CDR2 YSYEKL. The CDR3 contains 16 residues.

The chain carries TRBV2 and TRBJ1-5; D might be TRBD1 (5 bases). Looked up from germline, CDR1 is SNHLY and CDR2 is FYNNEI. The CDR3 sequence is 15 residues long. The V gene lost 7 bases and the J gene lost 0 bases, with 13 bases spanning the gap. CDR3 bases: TGTGCCAGCATTTTGACAGAGTATAGCAATCAGCCCCAGCATTTT. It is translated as CASILTEYSNQPQHF.

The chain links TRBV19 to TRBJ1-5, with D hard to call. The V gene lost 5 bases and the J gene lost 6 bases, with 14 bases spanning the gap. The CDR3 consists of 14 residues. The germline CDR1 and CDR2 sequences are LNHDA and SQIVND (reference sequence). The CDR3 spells CASSPLVDSQPQHF. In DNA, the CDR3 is TGTGCCAGTAGTCCCCTAGTGGACTCTCAGCCCCAGCATTTT. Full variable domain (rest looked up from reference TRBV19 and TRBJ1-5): DGGITQSPKYLFRKEGQNVTLSCEQNLNHDAMYWYRQDPGQGLRLIYYSQIVNDFQKGDIAEGYSVSREKKESFPLTVTSAQKNPTAFYLCASSPLVDSQPQHFGDGTRLSIL.

As DNA, the CDR3 is TGTGCCAGCAGCCCTGGCGCAAGCGGGCTCACTTTCTTT. Translated, it gives CASSPGASGLTFF. The genes are TRBV9 and TRBJ1-1; D is unclear. Germline V lookup: CDR1 SGDLS, CDR2 YYNGEE. Between the trimmed V and J ends, which lost 4 bases and 12 bases, there was a span of 19 bases. This CDR3 spans 13 amino acids.

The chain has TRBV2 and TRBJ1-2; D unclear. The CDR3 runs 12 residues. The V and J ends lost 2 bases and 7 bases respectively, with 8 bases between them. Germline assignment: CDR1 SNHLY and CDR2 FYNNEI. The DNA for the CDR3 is TGTGCCAGCAGTGAAAGAGGGCTTGGCTACACCTTC. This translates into CASSERGLGYTF.

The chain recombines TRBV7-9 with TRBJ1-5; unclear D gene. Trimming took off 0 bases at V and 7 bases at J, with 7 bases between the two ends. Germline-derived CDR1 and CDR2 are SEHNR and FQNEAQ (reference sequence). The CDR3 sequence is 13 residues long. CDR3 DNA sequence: TGTGCCAGCAGCTTAGCGGGCGGGCAGCCCCAGCATTTT. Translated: CASSLAGGQPQHF.

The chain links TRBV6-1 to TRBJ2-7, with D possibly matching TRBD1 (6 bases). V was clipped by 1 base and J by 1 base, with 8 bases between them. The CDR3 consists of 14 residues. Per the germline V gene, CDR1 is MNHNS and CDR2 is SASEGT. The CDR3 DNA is TGTGCCAGCAGTGAAGGGACAGCTTCCTACGAGCAGTACTTC. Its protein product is CASSEGTASYEQYF.

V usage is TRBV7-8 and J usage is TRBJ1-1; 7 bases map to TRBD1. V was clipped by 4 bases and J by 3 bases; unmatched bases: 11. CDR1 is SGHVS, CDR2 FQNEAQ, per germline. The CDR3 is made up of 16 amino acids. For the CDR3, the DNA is TGTGCCAGCAGCTCCAGGTTAAGGGGGCTTGACACTGAAGCTTTCTTT. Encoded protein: CASSSRLRGLDTEAFF.